Sequencing of this T cell receptor beta chain was carried out in a study of CD8 T cells in ankylosing spondylitis. Findings and caveats of the study: Significant enrichment of disease-linked clones was reported in matched ankylosing spondylitis synovial fluid. About 8 highly homologous variants made up a TCR beta motif, and this motif appeared characteristic of ankylosing spondylitis blood. Relatively scarce in peripheral blood, disease-linked clones were CD8+.

Each TCR beta library was made by quantitative 5'-RACE that incorporated molecular barcodes. TCRdb analysed the 5' RACE reads with MiXCR anew, one entry per CDR3 protein. The sample contains tens of thousands of distinct CDR3 sequences, around 6.7% of which appear only once. There are a few counts of this clonotype. The antigen remains unidentified. The specimen sequenced was blood, either unsorted or a sorted T cell fraction (not recorded which). The receptor's source is a male donor with ankylosing spondylitis or in good health (not recorded which).

CDR3 amino acids: CASRLQGDSGANVLTF. The CDR3 region has the DNA TGTGCCAGCAGATTACAGGGGGACTCTGGGGCCAACGTCCTGACTTTC. This chain links TRBV2 with TRBJ2-6, with TRBD1 matching over 8 bases. The germline gives CDR1 SNHLY, CDR2 FYNNEI. With 6 bases clipped from V and 0 bases from J, the junction kept 4 bases outside the gene matches. The CDR3 runs to 16 residues.